This TCR beta chain was sequenced for a study of blood T cells in healthy people across ages. This clonotype has more than one count but fewer than ten. Antigen specificity is unknown. The amount of total RNA extracted per sample was at least 5.5 micrograms. Sample-barcoded 5' priming and a J-beta primer mix drove a second PCR of 7 to 11 cycles. A single record per CDR3 protein comes from TCRdb applying MiXCR to the 5' RACE reads. The sample lists 500,000 to 600,000 distinct CDR3 sequences, about 25% occurring once. The CDR3 consists of 18 residues. Looked up from germline, CDR1 is SGHDT and CDR2 is YYEEEE. The V and J ends lost 2 bases and 1 base, in that order; junction bases with no gene match: 13. Study-wide findings and caveats: Investigators viewed diversity estimates from one million T cells as underestimates, the study reported. TCR beta diversity tracked closely with naive T cell percentage. Among long-lived donors, naive CD4+ cells were more numerous and diversity higher than in aged donors.

Sequencing was carried out using blood. The chain couples TRBV5-6 to TRBJ1-1, with TRBD1 matching 8 bases. The TCR was taken from a woman aged 70-85 years in good health. The CDR3 DNA sequence: TGTGCCAGCAGCTTTTACCGGGACAGGCGCGGTGGGAACACTGAAGCTTTCTTT. Encoded protein: CASSFYRDRRGGNTEAFF.